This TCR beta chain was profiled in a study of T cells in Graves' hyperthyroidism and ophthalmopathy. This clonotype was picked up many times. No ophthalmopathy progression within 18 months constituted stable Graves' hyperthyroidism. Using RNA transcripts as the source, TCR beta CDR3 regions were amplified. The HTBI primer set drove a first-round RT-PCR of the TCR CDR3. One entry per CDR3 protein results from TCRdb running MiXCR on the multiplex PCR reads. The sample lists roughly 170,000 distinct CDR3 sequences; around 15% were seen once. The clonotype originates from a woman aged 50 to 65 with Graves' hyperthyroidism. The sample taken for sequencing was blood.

The CDR3 spells CASSVGSEASRYEQYF. For the CDR3, the DNA is TGTGCCAGCAGCGTAGGGTCAGAAGCCTCCCGCTACGAGCAGTACTTC. This sequence joins TRBV9 and TRBJ2-7, with D uncertain. The V end was cut by 0 bases, the J end by 3 bases, with 16 bases between. The germline gives CDR1 SGDLS, CDR2 YYNGEE. The CDR3 is made up of 16 amino acids.